These T cell receptor beta chains were read from a single sample in a study of breast tumors, draining lymph nodes, adjacent tissues. One entry per CDR3 protein, called by TCRdb with MiXCR from the multiplex PCR reads. The sample lists around 190,000 distinct CDR3 sequences; roughly a third were seen once. The sample comprised axillary lymph node tissue. The origin of the receptors is a female donor with breast cancer. Some clones in this sample may be carry-over from other donors' samples. The CDR3 runs from the conserved cysteine through the conserved F or W. The order of the fields is clone size, V gene, CDR3 protein. Clone sizes are given selectively: once, few, many, or a class where the clone is expanded.

many,TRBV29-1,CSGAGETQYF
few,TRBV19,CASNDQGTAKNIQYF
few,TRBV20-1,CGATGIRDRTTGELFF
many,TRBV7-8,CASRVTGLSTDTQYF
many,TRBV24-1,CATSDFWEGTQYF
many,TRBV15,CATSSPGAPSQPQHF
NA,TRBV15,CARVLRGAGTNEKLFF
many,TRBV25-1,CASSYDGTLGEKLFF
NA,TRBV12-3/TRBV12-4,CASRGTGENSPLHF
many,TRBV6-6,CASSPGRGPIGYTF
many,TRBV12-3/TRBV12-4,CASDEGLADNEQFF
many,TRBV6-1,CASSLTGKREKLFF
many,TRBV19,CASSNQAPREKLFF
many,TRBV10-3,CAIRAGDRGIYGYTF
many,TRBV7-2,CASSLAPNSPLHF
many,TRBV2,CASTERAELSTQYF